These 12 T cell receptor beta chains were all obtained from the same sample, sequenced in a study of shared clonotypes between healthy human individuals. Only in-frame clones appear in the TCRdb table, and some are missing; sequencing was by immunoSEQ multiplex PCR. The table shows under 1,100,000 clones, with under 80% occurring only once. The material sequenced was memory CD4+ T cells sorted from blood. Subset in this sample: CD45RA-negative fraction. The receptors originated from a man between 18 and 35 years old in good health.

The V gene is TRBV9, the J gene TRBJ1-5; D is ambiguous. Germline assignment: CDR1 SGDLS and CDR2 YYNGEE. CDR3 length: 15 residues. Trimming cost V 0 bases and J 1 base, with 8 bases left between them. The CDR3 coding sequence is TGTGCCAGCAGCGTAGAGGCAGCCAGCAATCAGCCCCAGCATTTT. Translated: CASSVEAASNQPQHF.

This sequence joins TRBV6-6 and TRBJ1-1; D gene unclear. The CDR3 sequence is 14 residues long. Trimming left V 4 bases short and J 6 bases short, with 15 bases between. Germline CDR1 is MNHNY and CDR2 is SVGAGI (reference sequence). CDR3 in amino acids: CASSSPSLKPEAFF. CDR3 nucleotides: TGTGCCAGCAGTTCCCCGTCTCTGAAGCCTGAAGCTTTCTTT.

The chain combines TRBV6-1 with TRBJ1-3; TRBD1 might be the D (6 bases). Trimming left V 6 bases short and J 0 bases short, with 9 bases between. The germline gives CDR1 MNHNS, CDR2 SASEGT. This CDR3 is 14 amino acids long. The CDR3 loop reads CASSGQYSGNTIYF. For the CDR3, the DNA is TGTGCCAGCAGCGGACAGTACTCTGGAAACACCATATATTTT.

The CDR3 DNA sequence: TGTGCCAGCAGGTGGGACTCCGGGCAGTACTTC. Protein sequence: CASRWDSGQYF. The rearrangement links TRBV6-1 to TRBJ2-7, with TRBD2 as a possible D gene (6 bases). Germline V gives CDR1 MNHNS, CDR2 SASEGT. The V end lost 6 bases, the J end lost 9 bases, and 12 bases lay between the germline ends. The CDR3 runs to 11 residues.

The V call is TRBV10-2, the J call TRBJ2-5; D is possibly TRBD1 (6 bases). The CDR3 contains 13 residues. The V gene lost 8 bases and the J gene lost 5 bases, with 15 bases spanning the gap. Looked up from germline, CDR1 is WSHSY and CDR2 is SAAADI. CDR3 sequence reads: CASQYRVEETQYF. The CDR3 DNA sequence: TGCGCCAGCCAGTACAGGGTAGAGGAGACCCAGTACTTC.

V gene TRBV7-2 combines with J gene TRBJ1-1; D might be TRBD1 (5 bases). Trimming took 5 bases from V and 4 from J, leaving 17 bases between them. Germline V lookup: CDR1 SGHTA, CDR2 FQGNSA. This CDR3 contains 15 residues. CDR3: CASSPRGALGTEAFF. The CDR3 coding sequence is TGTGCCAGCAGCCCCCGTGGGGCCCTAGGCACTGAAGCTTTCTTT.

This clone was picked up a small number of times. The chain has TRBV5-6 and TRBJ1-3; TRBD1 aligns across 7 bases. Germline CDR1 and CDR2: SGHDT and YYEEEE. CDR3 size: 14 residues. The junction had 8 bases not matched to a gene; V was cut back by 4 bases and J by 7 bases. The CDR3 DNA is TGTGCCAGCAGCAAACTGACAGGGACGAACACCATATATTTT. Protein sequence: CASSKLTGTNTIYF.

This rearrangement joins TRBV21-1 to TRBJ1-2; the table assigns TRBD1, which was not confirmed against the DNA. TRBV21-1 is a pseudogene locus. The CDR3 contains 14 residues. The CDR3 coding sequence is TGTGCCAGCACCCAAAAAATTACAGGGGAGGGCTACACCTTC. Amino acid sequence: CASTQKITGEGYTF.

The chain joins TRBV5-8 to TRBJ2-5, with TRBD2 as a possible D gene (6 bases). CDR1 is SGHTS and CDR2 is YDEGEE in the germline V gene. The CDR3 sequence is 15 residues long. V lost 4 bases and J lost 5, with 18 bases in between. The CDR3 nucleotides read TGTGCCAGCAGCCTCCGGGGGTTAGGGGCGGAGACCCAGTACTTC. Translating it yields CASSLRGLGAETQYF.

The V call is TRBV28, the J call TRBJ1-1, with D possibly being TRBD1 (5 bases). Germline CDR1 and CDR2: MDHEN and SYDVKM. Trimming removed 4 bases at V and 6 bases at J, with 15 bases between. The CDR3 is made up of 14 amino acids. The CDR3 region has the DNA TGTGCCAGCAGTTCAGGGTACCCGGCGCCTGAAGCTTTCTTT. It yields the protein CASSSGYPAPEAFF.

The chain has TRBV19 and TRBJ1-1, with 9 bases that match TRBD1. CDR1 is LNHDA and CDR2 is SQIVND in the germline V gene (reference sequence). J lost 0 bases, V lost 4 bases, and 6 bases had no gene match. The CDR3 spans 16 residues. CDR3 region: CASSRRTGVLNTEAFF. For the CDR3, the DNA is TGTGCCAGTAGTAGAAGGACAGGGGTTTTGAACACTGAAGCTTTCTTT.

The V gene is TRBV10-3, the J gene TRBJ1-3; D remains ambiguous. Trimming left V 4 bases short and J 0 bases short, with 7 bases between. The CDR3 runs to 14 residues. From germline, CDR1 is ENHRY and CDR2 SYGVKD. The CDR3 DNA reads TGTGCCATCAGTGCGTCCGGCTCTGGAAACACCATATATTTT. Protein: CAISASGSGNTIYF.